The text below deals with one T cell receptor beta chain. This CDR3 spans 16 amino acids. V dropped 2 bases and J dropped 3 bases, with 14 bases sitting between them. Germline V gives CDR1 LGHDT, CDR2 YNNKEL (reference sequence). Participants reported their clinical history, and cohort assignment relied on those reports. The sample comes from a study of blood T cell repertoires in COVID-19. The assay was immunoSEQ multiplex PCR, and TCRdb's table has in-frame clones only and misses some. Found here are 150,000 to 200,000 clones, more than 70% of them singletons; the top ten hold approximately 5.4%. This rearrangement joins TRBV3-1 (or the pseudogene TRBV3-2) to TRBJ2-1; a weak D match, TRBD1 (6 bases). The sequenced sample consisted of PBMCs or T cells enriched from blood (not recorded which). The origin of this receptor is a man between 35 and 55 years old who had recovered from COVID-19. The CDR3 loop is CASSQTLDSFYNEQFF. Here the CDR3 DNA reads TGTGCCAGCAGCCAAACACTGGACAGTTTCTACAATGAGCAGTTCTTC.